The source of this T cell receptor beta chain is a study of shared T cell receptors in the human thymus. The junction had 3 bases not matched to a gene; V was cut back by 4 bases and J by 0 bases. Germline CDR1 reads SGHAT; CDR2 reads FQNNGV. The CDR3 covers 15 residues. Sequenced by immunoSEQ multiplex PCR; TCRdb stores in-frame clones only, minus some. The table records 540,000 or so clones, about 84% of them present only once. These same data were also listed under a study on human thymus T cells.

This chain links TRBV11-2 with TRBJ2-4; 7 bases line up with TRBD2. Sample: thymocytes. The receptor's source is a boy younger than two with a congenital heart defect. The CDR3 bases are TGTGCCAGCAGCTGGGGGGGGATAGCCAAAAACATTCAGTACTTC. Translated: CASSWGGIAKNIQYF.